The rows below give T cell receptor beta chains drawn from one sample of a study of blood T cells in healthy people across ages. Via MiXCR, TCRdb re-called the 5' RACE reads, giving one row per CDR3 protein. The data show over 600,000 distinct CDR3 sequences, around two fifths seen once. What was sequenced was blood. The receptors come from a man older than 75 in good health. Each CDR3 is given with its conserved first and last residue. Fields, in order: clone size, D gene, J gene, V gene, CDR3 protein, CDR3 DNA. D genes are given only for firm matches. Clone size appears in some rows only: once, few, many, or a class for an expanded clone.

>many|.|TRBJ2-1|TRBV4-1
CASSQPASFAYNEQFF
TGCGCCAGCAGCCAACCGGCCTCTTTTGCCTACAATGAGCAGTTCTTC
>few|.|TRBJ1-2|TRBV20-1
CSAEWENYGYTF
TGCAGTGCGGAGTGGGAGAACTATGGCTACACCTTC
>few|.|TRBJ2-7|TRBV11-2
CASSLVSLGSNEQYF
TGTGCCAGCAGCTTAGTGAGTCTTGGGTCCAACGAGCAGTACTTC
>few|TRBD1|TRBJ2-1|TRBV7-2
CASSTRQGNNEQFF
TGTGCCAGCAGCACTCGACAGGGAAACAATGAGCAGTTCTTC
>.|TRBD2|TRBJ2-1|TRBV29-1
CSVEPASGSSYNEQFF
TGCAGCGTTGAACCGGCTAGCGGGAGCTCCTACAATGAGCAGTTCTTC
>.|TRBD1|TRBJ2-7|TRBV19
CASTDGQGADEQYF
TGTGCCAGTACTGATGGACAGGGGGCGGATGAGCAGTACTTC
>.|.|TRBJ1-2|TRBV7-9
CASSLGGSDGYTF
TGTGCCAGCAGCTTAGGGGGATCGGATGGCTACACCTTC
>.|TRBD1|TRBJ2-1|TRBV10-1
CASSESWDRGAIEQFF
TGCGCCAGCAGTGAGTCTTGGGACAGGGGGGCTATCGAGCAGTTCTTC
>.|TRBD1|TRBJ1-2|TRBV7-9
CASSSRGTGRHTF
TGTGCCAGCAGCTCGAGGGGGACAGGGCGCCACACCTTC
>.|.|TRBJ2-5|TRBV10-1
CASSDSRGGETQYF
TGCGCCAGCAGTGATTCCCGGGGAGGCGAGACCCAGTACTTC
>few|TRBD1|TRBJ2-3|TRBV12-3/TRBV12-4
CASRTGTVITDTQYF
TGTGCCAGCAGGACCGGGACAGTTATCACAGATACGCAGTATTTT
>few|TRBD2|TRBJ2-1|TRBV7-8
CASSLDGLAGVVGEQFF
TGTGCCAGCAGCTTAGACGGACTAGCGGGAGTGGTGGGTGAGCAGTTCTTC
>.|TRBD1|TRBJ1-1|TRBV7-9
CASSLSRPTGGEAFF
TGTGCCAGCAGCTTATCCCGCCCCACAGGGGGTGAAGCTTTCTTT
>few|.|TRBJ2-1|TRBV2
CASSLGPTYNEQFF
TGTGCCAGCAGTCTAGGCCCCACCTACAATGAGCAGTTCTTC
>.|.|TRBJ1-1|TRBV29-1
CSVGQLMNTEAFF
TGCAGCGTTGGACAGCTCATGAACACTGAAGCTTTCTTT
>.|.|TRBJ2-1|TRBV9
CASSVGGGGGVYNEQFF
TGTGCCAGCAGCGTAGGTGGAGGGGGTGGGGTTTACAATGAGCAGTTCTTC
>few|.|TRBJ1-5|TRBV21-1
CASSIAGNSNQPQHF
TGTGCCAGCAGCATCGCAGGGAATAGCAATCAGCCCCAGCATTTT
>few|.|TRBJ2-7|TRBV18
CASSPLILTDYISYEQYF
TGTGCCAGCTCACCATTAATTCTGACGGACTACATCTCCTACGAGCAGTACTTC
>.|.|TRBJ1-4|TRBV6-2/TRBV6-3
CASSYFSWEKLFF
TGTGCCAGCAGTTACTTTTCGTGGGAAAAACTGTTTTTT
>.|.|TRBJ2-4|TRBV9
CASSLVDGGAKNIQYF
TGTGCCAGCAGCCTAGTCGATGGGGGGGCCAAAAACATTCAGTACTTC
>few|TRBD2|TRBJ2-3|TRBV4-2
CASSQLRTSKKYF
TGTGCCAGCAGCCAACTTCGGACTAGCAAGAAGTATTTT
>many|.|TRBJ1-4|TRBV6-2/TRBV6-3
CASSDDSSNEKLFF
TGTGCCAGCAGTGACGACAGCAGTAATGAAAAACTGTTTTTT
>.|.|TRBJ1-1|TRBV11-3
CASSLSGEGTEAFF
TGTGCCAGCAGCTTATCCGGAGAGGGGACTGAAGCTTTCTTT
>.|TRBD2|TRBJ2-3|TRBV20-1
CSARDLDRSSGGATDTQYF
TGCAGTGCTAGAGATTTAGACCGCTCGTCGGGGGGGGCAACAGATACGCAGTATTTT
>few|TRBD1|TRBJ2-1|TRBV6-2/TRBV6-3
CASSYRDRGTSEQFF
TGTGCCAGCAGTTACCGGGACAGGGGGACGAGTGAGCAGTTCTTC
>few|TRBD2|TRBJ2-5|TRBV24-1
CATSDLRAGAGNEQYF
TGTGCCACCAGTGATTTGAGGGCGGGAGCGGGCAATGAGCAGTACTTC